The 26 T cell receptor beta chains below were found in one sample sequenced in a study of blood T cells in healthy people across ages. Sample-barcoded 5' priming and a J-beta primer mix drove a second PCR of roughly 6 to 12 cycles. MiXCR, run by TCRdb on the 5' RACE reads, gives a single entry per CDR3 protein. The table shows some 1,000,000 distinct CDR3 sequences, with less than 25% occurring only once. These data also featured in a second study, about T cells of mothers and their children.

Source material: blood. The receptors shown here come from a girl aged 2-10 years in good health.

The rearrangement joins TRBV7-3 to TRBJ2-5, with TRBD2 identical over 10 bases. The CDR3 runs 16 residues. CDR1 and CDR2 from the germline V gene are SGHTA and FQGTGA. J gave up 5 bases and V 2 bases, and 8 bases lay outside the gene matches. The DNA of the CDR3 is TGTGCCAGCAGCTTATCCAGCGGGGGGGCCGGGGAGACCCAGTACTTC. This encodes CASSLSSGGAGETQYF. Full variable domain (missing parts from reference TRBV7-3 and TRBJ2-5): GAGVSQTPSNKVTEKGKYVELRCDPISGHTALYWYRQSLGQGPEFLIYFQGTGAADDSGLPNDRFFAVRPEGSVSTLKIQRTERGDSAVYLCASSLSSGGAGETQYFGPGTRLLVL.

The gene calls are TRBV5-1 and TRBJ2-3; tentatively, D is TRBD2 (5 bases). V was shortened by 7 bases and J by 1 base, with 13 bases between the two germline ends. The CDR3 has 14 amino acids. From germline, CDR1 is SGHRS and CDR2 YFSETQ. As DNA, the CDR3 is TGCGCCAGCGGCCTAGCTGGGGGCACAGATACGCAGTATTTT. Its protein product is CASGLAGGTDTQYF.

The V gene is TRBV20-1, the J gene TRBJ2-5, with D maybe TRBD2 (6 bases). The assigned J gene may be wrong: the sequence end matches TRBJ2-7 better. The length of the CDR3 is 15 residues. Germline assignment: CDR1 DFQATT and CDR2 SNEGSKA (reference sequence). Here the CDR3 reads CSATSPRRGIYEQYF. CDR3 nucleotide sequence: TGCAGTGCGACAAGCCCCAGGCGGGGTATCTACGAGCAGTACTTC.

The CDR3 spells CASSTYNSPLHF. CDR3 coding DNA: TGTGCCAGCAGTACCTATAATTCACCCCTCCACTTT. The V call is TRBV27, the J call TRBJ1-6; D gene unclear. The CDR3 has 12 amino acids. V gave up 5 bases and J gave up 2 bases, with 1 base separating them. Germline CDR1 reads MNHEY; CDR2 reads SMNVEV (reference sequence).

The chain carries TRBV20-1 and TRBJ2-1; tentatively, D is TRBD1 (6 bases). Germline V CDR1 and CDR2: DFQATT, SNEGSKA (reference sequence). V was clipped by 6 bases and J by 9 bases, with 21 bases between them. The CDR3 is 14 residues long. CDR3 nucleotide sequence: TGCAGTGCCACAAGAACTATCCAGGGGAGTGAGCAGTTCTTC. It translates to CSATRTIQGSEQFF.

A few counts support this clonotype. The chain links TRBV10-3 to TRBJ2-5, with 9 bases that match TRBD1. The J call may not be correct, given that the DNA end is closer to TRBJ2-7. CDR3 length: 14 residues. Per the germline V gene, CDR1 is ENHRY and CDR2 is SYGVKD. The DNA of the CDR3 is TGTGCCATAGCTAACCGGGACAGGGAGGGCGAGCAGTACTTC. Translated, it gives CAIANRDREGEQYF.

The rearrangement uses TRBV11-2 and TRBJ2-3; D ambiguous. CDR1 and CDR2 (germline): SGHAT, FQNNGV. The CDR3 covers 13 residues. The V and J ends lost 8 bases and 0 bases respectively, with 9 bases between them. The CDR3 is CASGGISTDTQYF. DNA for the CDR3: TGTGCCAGCGGCGGAATAAGCACAGATACGCAGTATTTT.

The CDR3 coding sequence is TGCGCCAGCAGCACGGGGACAACACCACGTCAAGAGACCCAGTACTTC. Protein: CASSTGTTPRQETQYF. V is TRBV5-1 and J is TRBJ2-5, with TRBD1 as a possible D gene (6 bases). V gave up 4 bases and J gave up 2 bases, with 18 bases separating them. CDR1 SGHRS and CDR2 YFSETQ come from the germline V gene. This CDR3 spans 16 amino acids.

A few counts support this clonotype. This rearrangement joins TRBV6-6 to TRBJ1-6; a weak D match, TRBD1 (5 bases). Germline CDR1 reads MNHNY; CDR2 reads SVGAGI (reference sequence). Trimming shortened V by 0 bases and J by 10 bases, and 10 bases separated the two germline ends. CDR3 length: 14 amino acids. The CDR3 DNA reads as TGTGCCAGCAGTTACTCGATGGGGGACTCACCCCTCCACTTT. Translated, it gives CASSYSMGDSPLHF.

The rearrangement joins TRBV12-3 or TRBV12-4 to TRBJ2-5; D remains ambiguous. The CDR3 is 12 amino acids. V was pared by 2 bases and J by 7 bases, with 8 bases between. This CDR3 reads CASSLPSGTQYF. The CDR3 DNA reads as TGTGCCAGCAGTTTACCCTCGGGGACCCAGTACTTC.

Here the CDR3 DNA reads TGTGCCAGCAGCGAGTTTACAGGAGGAGAGACCCAGTACTTC. Residues: CASSEFTGGETQYF. V gene TRBV6-2 or TRBV6-3 combines with J gene TRBJ2-5; D may correspond to TRBD1 or TRBD2 (5 bases each). Germline CDR1 reads MNHEY; CDR2 reads SVGEGT. The V end lost 6 bases, the J end lost 4 bases, and 15 bases lay between the germline ends. This CDR3 is 14 amino acids long.

The chain has TRBV6-1 and TRBJ2-3; maybe TRBD2 (7 bases). Between the trimmed V and J ends, which lost 7 bases and 3 bases, there was a span of 35 bases. This CDR3 spans 21 amino acids. CDR1 and CDR2 from the germline V gene are MNHNS and SASEGT. CDR3 sequence reads: CASTQGGRASGTLRVTDTQYF. The CDR3 DNA reads as TGTGCCAGCACCCAAGGGGGGAGGGCTAGCGGTACCCTAAGGGTGACAGATACGCAGTATTTT.

J is TRBJ2-3 and V is TRBV6-1; TRBD2 aligns across 10 bases. Per the germline V gene, CDR1 is MNHNS and CDR2 is SASEGT. Losses at the gene ends were 6 bases for V and 2 bases for J; bases not matched to a gene: 11. The CDR3 spans 17 residues. The CDR3 DNA reads as TGTGCCAGCAGAACCTCCCTGCTAGCGGGGGCCACAGATACGCAGTATTTT. Amino acids: CASRTSLLAGATDTQYF.

The chain has TRBV7-9 and TRBJ2-7; tentatively, D is TRBD1 (6 bases). The germline V gene has CDR1 SEHNR and CDR2 FQNEAQ (reference sequence). Deletions cut 1 base from V and 5 bases from J, with 12 bases between. This CDR3 is 14 amino acids long. DNA for the CDR3: TGTGCCAGCAGCTTAGTCAAGGGGGTCAACGAGCAGTACTTC. Amino acids: CASSLVKGVNEQYF.

The chain has TRBV28 and TRBJ2-5, with TRBD2 matching over 10 bases. CDR3 length: 13 residues. Germline values: CDR1 MDHEN, CDR2 SYDVKM. Unmatched junction bases numbered 4, after V lost 7 bases and J lost 5 bases. The CDR3 DNA sequence: TGTGCCAGCACTAGCGGGAGAGAGGAGACCCAGTACTTC. Translation gives CASTSGREETQYF.

The CDR3 region is CAGGDNQPQHF. DNA for the CDR3: TGTGCGGGGGGAGACAATCAGCCCCAGCATTTT. The gene calls are TRBV30 and TRBJ1-5; tentatively, D is TRBD1 (5 bases). This CDR3 region has 11 residues. In germline, CDR1 is GTSNPN, CDR2 SVGIG (reference sequence). The variable domain in full, completed from reference TRBV30 and TRBJ1-5, reads SQTIHQWPATLVQPVGSPLSLECTVEGTSNPNLYWYRQAAGRGLQLLFYSVGIGQISSEVPQNLSASRPQDRQFILSSKKLLLSDSGFYLCAGGDNQPQHFGDGTRLSIL.

This clonotype came up a few times. The chain employs TRBV14 and TRBJ2-1, with a tentative D call TRBD1 (5 bases). Judging by the DNA end, TRBJ2-5 fits better; the J call may be wrong. Looked up from germline, CDR1 is SGHDN and CDR2 is FVKESK. The CDR3 covers 15 residues. The CDR3 DNA follows: TGTGCCAGCAGCCAAGATCGGAGACAGAAAGAGACCCAGTACTTC. It is translated as CASSQDRRQKETQYF.

The rearrangement joins TRBV6-5 to TRBJ2-1, with 13 bases aligning to TRBD2. The CDR3 consists of 16 residues. Germline V gene data show CDR1 as MNHEY and CDR2 as SVGAGI. With 0 bases clipped from V and 9 bases from J, the junction kept 5 bases outside the gene matches. CDR3 coding DNA: TGTGCCAGCAGTTACTCGACTAGCGGGAGGTTGGGTGAGCAGTTCTTC. Its translation is CASSYSTSGRLGEQFF.

The chain recombines TRBV15 with TRBJ1-2; D is ambiguous. The V gene lost 0 bases and the J gene lost 1 base, with 6 bases spanning the gap. This CDR3 has 14 amino acids. The germline V gene encodes CDR1 LNHNV and CDR2 YYDKDF (reference sequence). CDR3 region: CATSRDGDNYGYTF. The DNA for the CDR3 is TGTGCCACCAGCAGAGATGGAGATAACTATGGCTACACCTTC.

The chain links TRBV20-1 to TRBJ1-1; D unresolved. The germline V gene encodes CDR1 DFQATT and CDR2 SNEGSKA (reference sequence). The CDR3 has 15 residues. V shed 3 bases and J shed 2 bases, with 16 bases lying between them. CDR3 protein: CSASGSEERNTEAFF. In DNA form, the CDR3 reads TGCAGTGCTAGTGGGTCTGAGGAGAGAAACACTGAAGCTTTCTTT.

The V gene is TRBV10-3, the J gene TRBJ2-5, with 7 bases aligning to TRBD2. The J call is uncertain, as TRBJ2-7 better fits the DNA end. The germline V gene has CDR1 ENHRY and CDR2 SYGVKD. The CDR3 runs 15 residues. Written as DNA, the CDR3 is TGTGCCATCAGCCCAGCGGGATTCGGTTCCTACGAGCAGTACTTC. Its translation: CAISPAGFGSYEQYF.

This clonotype was counted between two and nine times. V is TRBV24-1 and J is TRBJ2-5; 12 bases fit TRBD2. J lost 4 bases, V lost 4 bases, and 3 bases had no gene match. This CDR3 contains 15 residues. The V gene's germline CDR1 is KGHDR and CDR2 SFDVKD. CDR3 coding DNA: TGTGCCACCAGTGACCCGGGACTAGCGGGAGAGACCCAGTACTTC. Amino acid sequence: CATSDPGLAGETQYF.

This clonotype was found a few times. The V and J genes are TRBV9 and TRBJ2-7; 8 bases match TRBD2. In germline, CDR1 is SGDLS, CDR2 YYNGEE. V lost 0 bases and J lost 0; bases outside the gene matches: 2. CDR3 length: 15 residues. The CDR3 loop reads CASSVGGTSSYEQYF. The CDR3 region has the DNA TGTGCCAGCAGCGTAGGCGGGACTAGCTCCTACGAGCAGTACTTC.

About this clonotype: Relative to the germline gene, one junction end is altered; a read error may explain this. V usage is TRBV9 and J usage is TRBJ1-5, with 10 bases lining up with TRBD1. CDR3 length equals 14 residues. Per the germline V gene, CDR1 is SGDLS and CDR2 is YYNGEE. CDR3 coding DNA: TGTACCAGCAGCTCAGGGGACAGGGGTAAGCCCCAGCATTTT. Its translation: CTSSSGDRGKPQHF.

This sequence joins TRBV20-1 and TRBJ1-1, with D unresolved. Germline CDR1 DFQATT, CDR2 SNEGSKA (reference sequence). V was trimmed by 8 bases and J by 11 bases, leaving 21 bases between them. The CDR3 extends over 12 amino acids. CDR3 bases: TGCAGTACCCGGGGAGGTCAATTATTCGCTTTCTTT. Translating gives CSTRGGQLFAFF.

The chain has TRBV11-1 and TRBJ2-7, with TRBD2 as a possible D gene (6 bases). V lost 2 bases and J 2 bases, leaving 10 bases between the germline ends. The CDR3 is made up of 14 amino acids. The germline V gene encodes CDR1 SGHAT and CDR2 FQDESV (reference sequence). DNA for the CDR3: TGTGCCAGCAGCTTAATAGCGGCTACCTACGAGCAGTACTTC. As protein: CASSLIAATYEQYF.